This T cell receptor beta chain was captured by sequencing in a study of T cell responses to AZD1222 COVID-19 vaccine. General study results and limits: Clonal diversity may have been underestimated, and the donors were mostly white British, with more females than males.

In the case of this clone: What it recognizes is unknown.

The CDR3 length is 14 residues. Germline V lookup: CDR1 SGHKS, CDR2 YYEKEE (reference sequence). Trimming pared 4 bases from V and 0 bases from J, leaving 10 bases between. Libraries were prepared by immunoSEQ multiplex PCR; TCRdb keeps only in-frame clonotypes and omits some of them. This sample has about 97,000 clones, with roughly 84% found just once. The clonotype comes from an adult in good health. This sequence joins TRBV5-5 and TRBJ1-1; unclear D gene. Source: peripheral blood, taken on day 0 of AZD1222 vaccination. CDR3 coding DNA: TGTGCCAGCAGCCGAATTTTGGTGAACACTGAAGCTTTCTTT. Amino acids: CASSRILVNTEAFF.